The sequence of this T cell receptor (beta chain) was determined in a study of T cells after yellow fever vaccination. TCRdb independently ran MiXCR on the 5' RACE reads; one entry per CDR3 protein. Of roughly 310,000 distinct CDR3 sequences listed, about 9.5% are singletons. The source of this sequence is a man younger than 30 who received the YFV17D yellow fever vaccine. The source material was PBMCs, sampled on the day of the first yellow fever vaccination.

The CDR3 region is CASSQEPWGDNEQFF. As DNA, the CDR3 is TGCGCCAGCAGCCAAGAGCCGTGGGGGGACAATGAGCAGTTCTTC. The V and J genes are TRBV4-3 and TRBJ2-1; weak D call: TRBD2 (6 bases). Germline CDR1 reads LGHNA; CDR2 reads YSLEER. This CDR3 contains 15 residues. The germline V and J ends were trimmed by 0 bases and 5 bases, with 11 bases remaining between them.